This T cell receptor (beta chain) was sequenced for a study of blood T cell repertoires in COVID-19. Overall study context: T cells, B-cell-depleted T cells, or PBMCs provided the cDNA or gDNA that served as material.

This clone appeared once. TCRdb keeps only in-frame clones here, not all; method: immunoSEQ multiplex PCR. Among about 350,000 clones, about nine tenths were seen once, and the ten largest hold 6% to 8.5%. Sequences were obtained from peripheral blood. This sequence was found in a woman aged 70-85 years with COVID-19, enrolled during active disease.

CDR3 sequence reads: CASSLQGGVSGNTIYF. The CDR3 DNA reads as TGTGCCAGTAGTCTCCAGGGTGGAGTATCTGGAAACACCATATATTTT. This chain joins TRBV19 and TRBJ1-3; weak D call: TRBD1 (5 bases). The CDR3 loop spans 16 amino acids. CDR1 and CDR2 from the germline V gene are LNHDA and SQIVND (reference sequence). Trimming removed 5 bases at V and 1 base at J, with 15 bases between.